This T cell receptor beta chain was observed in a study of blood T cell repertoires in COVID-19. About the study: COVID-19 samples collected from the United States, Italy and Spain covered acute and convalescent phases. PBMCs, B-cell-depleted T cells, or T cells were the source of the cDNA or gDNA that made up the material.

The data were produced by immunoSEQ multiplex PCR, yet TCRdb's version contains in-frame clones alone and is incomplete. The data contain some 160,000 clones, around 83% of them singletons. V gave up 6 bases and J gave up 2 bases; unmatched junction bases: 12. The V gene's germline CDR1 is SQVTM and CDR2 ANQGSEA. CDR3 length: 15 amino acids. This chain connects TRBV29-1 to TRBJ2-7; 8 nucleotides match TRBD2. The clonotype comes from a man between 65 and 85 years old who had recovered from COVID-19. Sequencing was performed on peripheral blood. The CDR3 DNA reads TGCAGCGTGGCCAAGGGCAGCGGGGGTACCTACGAGCAGTACTTC. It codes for CSVAKGSGGTYEQYF.